These T cell receptor beta chains were read from a single sample in a study of cytomegalovirus exposure and HLA in healthy donors. TCRdb's table, derived via immunoSEQ multiplex PCR, lists solely in-frame clones and lacks some. The sample lists approximately 160,000 clones, under 90% occurring once. Sequencing input: PBMCs. The origin of the receptors is a woman aged 18-30 years in good health and CMV-seropositive. Each CDR3 is given with its conserved first and last residue. Fields, in order: J gene, V gene, D gene, CDR3 length, clone size, CDR3 DNA, CDR3 protein. D genes are given only for firm matches. The size of a clone is reported for some rows only, either as once, few or many, or as a class for expanded clones.

TRBJ1-4 | TRBV20-1 | . | 11 | once | TGCAGTGCTAGGGAGGAAACAAAACTGTTTTTT | CSAREETKLFF
TRBJ2-3 | TRBV28 | . | 12 | . | TGTGCCGTCACCGGGATAAGAGATACGCAGTATTTT | CAVTGIRDTQYF
TRBJ2-5 | TRBV5-1 | . | 15 | few | TGCGCCAGCAGCTTGGTAATCGAGGAGAGGGAGACCCAGTACTTC | CASSLVIEERETQYF
TRBJ2-2 | TRBV29-1 | . | 14 | . | TGCAGCGTTGGGGAGCCAGGGAACACCGGGGAGCTGTTTTTT | CSVGEPGNTGELFF
TRBJ2-3 | TRBV27 | . | 14 | . | TGTGCCAGCAGTTCTCCCCCCAGGGCAGATACGCAGTATTTT | CASSSPPRADTQYF
TRBJ2-2 | TRBV7-2 | . | 16 | few | TGTGCCAGCAGCTTAGAGGGCGGGTCGAACACCGGGGAGCTGTTTTTT | CASSLEGGSNTGELFF
TRBJ2-1 | TRBV7-3 | . | 13 | . | TGTGCCAGCAGCCCCGTAAGCGGTGACGAGCAGTTCTTC | CASSPVSGDEQFF
TRBJ2-7 | TRBV9 | . | 14 | . | TGTGCCAGCAGCGAAGACCCGACCCAGGACGAGCAGTACTTC | CASSEDPTQDEQYF
TRBJ2-1 | TRBV11-2 | TRBD2 | 15 | . | TGTGCCAGCAGCTCATATAGCGGGGGCTACAATGAGCAGTTCTTC | CASSSYSGGYNEQFF
TRBJ2-1 | TRBV7-9 | . | 18 | . | TGTGCCAGCAGCCCGGGAACAGGGCGCTGGACGGGTCACAATGAGCAGTTCTTC | CASSPGTGRWTGHNEQFF
TRBJ2-7 | TRBV4-2 | . | 15 | . | TGTGCCAGCAGCCATGTCGGAGGGGAAGTGAACGAGCAGTACTTC | CASSHVGGEVNEQYF
TRBJ1-5 | TRBV28 | TRBD1 | 14 | . | TGTGCCAGCAGTTTGGGACAGGGATACCAGCCCCAGCATTTT | CASSLGQGYQPQHF
TRBJ2-7 | TRBV29-1 | . | 13 | . | . | CSVGQGNSYEQYF
TRBJ2-1 | TRBV11-3 | . | 13 | . | TGTGCCAGCAGCTTAGGAGTTACCAATGAGCAGTTCTTC | CASSLGVTNEQFF
TRBJ2-3 | TRBV6-5 | . | 14 | . | TGTGCCAGCATCGCAGGGGATGGGGCAGATACGCAGTATTTT | CASIAGDGADTQYF
TRBJ2-5 | TRBV4-1 | . | 14 | . | TGCGCCAGCAGCCAAGAACAGGGTTTTGAGACCCAGTACTTC | CASSQEQGFETQYF
TRBJ1-5 | TRBV29-1 | . | 13 | . | TGCAGCGTCGCAGCGGGCTTCAATCAGCCCCAGCATTTT | CSVAAGFNQPQHF
TRBJ1-2 | TRBV7-9 | TRBD1 | 14 | . | TGTGCCAGCTTCGGGGCAGGGGGCAACTATGGCTACACCTTC | CASFGAGGNYGYTF
TRBJ2-7 | TRBV6-5 | TRBD2 | 16 | once | TGTGCCAGCAGTTACTCAAGGGCTAGCGGGTTATACGAGCAGTACTTC | CASSYSRASGLYEQYF
TRBJ1-3 | TRBV28 | TRBD1 | 16 | once | TGTGCCAGCAGTTTATTTACAGGGGGCGCTGGAAACACCATATATTTT | CASSLFTGGAGNTIYF
TRBJ1-1 | TRBV6-6 | . | 15 | . | TGTGCCAGCAGTTGGAAGGTATCAGGGGACACTGAAGCTTTCTTT | CASSWKVSGDTEAFF
TRBJ1-2 | TRBV28 | . | 14 | . | TGTGCCAGCAGTTTAAGAGGGAGAGGCTATGGCTACACCTTC | CASSLRGRGYGYTF
TRBJ2-1 | TRBV27 | . | 13 | . | TGTGCCAGCGGCGCTTTTACTAGTAATGAGCAGTTCTTC | CASGAFTSNEQFF
TRBJ1-2 | TRBV27 | . | 14 | few | TGTGCCAGCAGTTTTGACAGATCTAACTATGGCTACACCTTC | CASSFDRSNYGYTF
TRBJ2-5 | TRBV5-1 | TRBD2 | 15 | . | TGCGCCAGCAGTACGACTAGCGGGAGTGGAGAGACCCAGTACTTC | CASSTTSGSGETQYF
TRBJ2-2 | TRBV28 | . | 15 | . | TGTGCCACCACTCCCCCCGGGGGAGGCGCCGGGGAGCTGTTTTTT | CATTPPGGGAGELFF
TRBJ2-7 | TRBV10-3 | . | 14 | . | TGTGCCATCAGTGACCCGGCAGGCTCCTACGAGCAGTACTTC | CAISDPAGSYEQYF
TRBJ2-2 | TRBV5-1 | TRBD2 | 16 | . | TGCGCCAGCAGCTTGGTGCCGGGAGGGAACACCGGGGAGCTGTTTTTT | CASSLVPGGNTGELFF
TRBJ2-7 | TRBV27 | . | 12 | few | TGTGCCAGCAGCAGAGGGACCTACGAGCAGTACTTC | CASSRGTYEQYF
TRBJ2-7 | TRBV7-9 | TRBD1 | 15 | . | TGTGCCAGCAGCGGGCGGGGACAGGGACCTGGAGAGCAGTACTTC | CASSGRGQGPGEQYF
TRBJ2-4 | TRBV30 | . | 16 | once | TGTGCCTGGAGTGTACTGAGCGGAGTAGCCAAAAACATTCAGTACTTC | CAWSVLSGVAKNIQYF
TRBJ2-7 | TRBV27 | TRBD1 | 14 | . | TGTGCCAGCAGTCCCCGGGACAGGCTGTACGAGCAGTACTTC | CASSPRDRLYEQYF
TRBJ1-1 | TRBV16 | . | 14 | . | TGTGCCAGCAGCCGCCAGGGTGGAGCCACTGAAGCTTTCTTT | CASSRQGGATEAFF
TRBJ1-5 | TRBV4-1 | . | 16 | . | TGCGCCAGCAGCCAAGAATGGGGGCAGAATAACCAGCCCCAGCATTTT | CASSQEWGQNNQPQHF
TRBJ2-1 | TRBV2 | . | 14 | once | TGTGCCAGCTGGCAAGAACCGAGCATGGGCTTCCAGTTCTTC | CASWQEPSMGFQFF
TRBJ2-7 | TRBV18 | . | 12 | . | TGTGCCAGCTCACCAGACAACTACGAGCAGTACTTC | CASSPDNYEQYF
TRBJ2-7 | TRBV28 | TRBD1 | 17 | . | TGTGCCAGCAGCATCGGACCCAGGGGGTCGGGGTCCTACGAGCAGTACTTC | CASSIGPRGSGSYEQYF